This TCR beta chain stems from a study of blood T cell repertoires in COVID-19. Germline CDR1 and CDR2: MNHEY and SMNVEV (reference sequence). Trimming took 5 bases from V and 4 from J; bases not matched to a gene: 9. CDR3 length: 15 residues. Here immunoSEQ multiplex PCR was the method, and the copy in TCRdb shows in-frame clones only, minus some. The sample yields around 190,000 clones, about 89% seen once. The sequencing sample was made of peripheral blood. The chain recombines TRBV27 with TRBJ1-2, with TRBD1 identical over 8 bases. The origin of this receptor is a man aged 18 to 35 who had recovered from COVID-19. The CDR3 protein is CASSPGQGLGYGYTF. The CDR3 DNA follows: TGTGCCAGCAGTCCTGGACAGGGTCTAGGCTATGGCTACACCTTC.